In its sample, the clone carrying this T cell receptor (beta chain) was seen a few times. Its antigen is currently unknown. With 5 bases removed from V and 0 bases from J, the gap between germline ends came to 11 bases. Per germline, CDR1 SQVTM and CDR2 ANQGSEA. The CDR3 has 14 residues. This specimen belongs to a study of T cells in Graves' hyperthyroidism and ophthalmopathy. The source material, RNA transcripts, was used to amplify TCR beta CDR3 regions. The TCR CDR3 was amplified in a first-round RT-PCR using the HTBI primer set. A single record per CDR3 protein comes from TCRdb applying MiXCR to the multiplex PCR reads. The repertoire holds 500,000 to 600,000 distinct CDR3 sequences, with 40% to 50% as singletons. Study outcomes and limitations: The majority of expanded thyroid clonotypes above 0.001 also appeared in blood.

The receptor's source is an adult woman with Graves' disease, either hyperthyroidism or ophthalmopathy (not recorded which). The gene calls are TRBV29-1 and TRBJ1-3; D gene uncertain. The material sequenced was peripheral blood or thyroid tissue (not recorded which). DNA of the CDR3: TGCAGCGTTCAAGGACGAGACTCTGGAAACACCATATATTTT. It specifies CSVQGRDSGNTIYF.